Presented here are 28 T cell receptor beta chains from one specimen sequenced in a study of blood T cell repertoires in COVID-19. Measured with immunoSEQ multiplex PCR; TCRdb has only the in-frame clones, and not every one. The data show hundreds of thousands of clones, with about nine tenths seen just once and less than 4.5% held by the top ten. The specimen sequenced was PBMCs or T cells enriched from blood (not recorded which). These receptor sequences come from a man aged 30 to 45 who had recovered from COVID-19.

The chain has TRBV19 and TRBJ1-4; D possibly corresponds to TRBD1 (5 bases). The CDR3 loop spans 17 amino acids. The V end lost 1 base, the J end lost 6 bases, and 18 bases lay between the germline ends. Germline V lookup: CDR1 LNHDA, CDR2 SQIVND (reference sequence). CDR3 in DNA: TGTGCCAGTAGTATAGTTCAGGGTCCCATGATGGATGAAAAACTGTTTTTT. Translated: CASSIVQGPMMDEKLFF.

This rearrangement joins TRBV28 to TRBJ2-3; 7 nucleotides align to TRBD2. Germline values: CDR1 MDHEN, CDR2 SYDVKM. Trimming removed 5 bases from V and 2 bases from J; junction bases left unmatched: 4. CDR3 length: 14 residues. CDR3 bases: TGTGCCAGCAGTCCGGGGACTATCACAGATACGCAGTATTTT. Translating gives CASSPGTITDTQYF.

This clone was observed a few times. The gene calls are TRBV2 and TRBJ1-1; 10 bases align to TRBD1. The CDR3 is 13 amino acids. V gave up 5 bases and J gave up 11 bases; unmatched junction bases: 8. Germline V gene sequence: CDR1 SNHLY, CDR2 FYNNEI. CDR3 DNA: TGTGCCAGCAGTAGGGACAGGGGCTTCGAGGCTTTCTTT. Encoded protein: CASSRDRGFEAFF.

CDR3 residues: CATSDFKHRGLAGELFF. The CDR3 bases are TGTGCCACCAGTGATTTTAAACACAGGGGCTTGGCCGGGGAGCTGTTTTTT. The chain employs TRBV24-1 and TRBJ2-2; the match to TRBD1 covers 7 bases. Trimming removed 1 base from V and 6 bases from J; junction bases left unmatched: 10. This CDR3 contains 17 residues. Germline assignment: CDR1 KGHDR and CDR2 SFDVKD.

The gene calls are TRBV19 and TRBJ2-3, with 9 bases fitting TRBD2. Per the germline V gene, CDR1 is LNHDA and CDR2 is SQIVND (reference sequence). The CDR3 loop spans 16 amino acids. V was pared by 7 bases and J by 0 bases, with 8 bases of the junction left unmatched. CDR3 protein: CASNEAGGPSTDTQYF. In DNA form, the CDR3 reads TGTGCCAGTAATGAAGCGGGGGGCCCGAGCACAGATACGCAGTATTTT.

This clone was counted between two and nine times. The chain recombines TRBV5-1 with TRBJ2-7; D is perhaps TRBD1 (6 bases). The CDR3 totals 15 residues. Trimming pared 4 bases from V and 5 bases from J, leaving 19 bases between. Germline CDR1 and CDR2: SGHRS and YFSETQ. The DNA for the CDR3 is TGCGCCAGCAGCCTTAAAACAGGGATGGTCCACGAGCAGTACTTC. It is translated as CASSLKTGMVHEQYF.

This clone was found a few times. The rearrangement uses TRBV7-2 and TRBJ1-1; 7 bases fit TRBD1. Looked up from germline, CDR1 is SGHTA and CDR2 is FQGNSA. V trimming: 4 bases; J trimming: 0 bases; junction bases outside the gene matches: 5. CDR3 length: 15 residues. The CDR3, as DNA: TGTGCCAGCAGCTCTCCGGGACAGATGAACACTGAAGCTTTCTTT. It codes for CASSSPGQMNTEAFF.

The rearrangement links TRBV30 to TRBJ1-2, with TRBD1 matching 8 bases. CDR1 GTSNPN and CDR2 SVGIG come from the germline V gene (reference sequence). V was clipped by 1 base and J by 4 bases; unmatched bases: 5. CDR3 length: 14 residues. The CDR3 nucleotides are TGTGCCTGGAGTGAGGACAGGGAATTCTATGGCTACACCTTC. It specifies CAWSEDREFYGYTF.

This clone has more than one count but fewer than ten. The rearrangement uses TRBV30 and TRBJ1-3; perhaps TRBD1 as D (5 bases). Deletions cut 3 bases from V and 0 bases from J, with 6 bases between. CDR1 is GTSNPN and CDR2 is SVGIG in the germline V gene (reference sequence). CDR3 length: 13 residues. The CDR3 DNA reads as TGTGCCTGGAGGACAGCCTCTGGAAACACCATATATTTT. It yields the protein CAWRTASGNTIYF.

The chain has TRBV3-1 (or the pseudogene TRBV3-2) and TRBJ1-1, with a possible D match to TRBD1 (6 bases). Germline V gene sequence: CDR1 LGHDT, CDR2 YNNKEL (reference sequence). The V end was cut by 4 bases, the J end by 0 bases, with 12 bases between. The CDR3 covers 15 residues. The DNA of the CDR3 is TGTGCCAGCAGCCCCCCCAGGGGAATGAACACTGAAGCTTTCTTT. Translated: CASSPPRGMNTEAFF.

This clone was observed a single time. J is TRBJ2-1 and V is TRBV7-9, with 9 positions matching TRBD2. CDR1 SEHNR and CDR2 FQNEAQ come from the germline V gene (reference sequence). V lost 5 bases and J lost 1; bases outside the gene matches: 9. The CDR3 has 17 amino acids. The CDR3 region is CASSQTRLADSYNEQFF. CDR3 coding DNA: TGTGCCAGCAGCCAGACCAGACTAGCGGATTCCTACAATGAGCAGTTCTTC.

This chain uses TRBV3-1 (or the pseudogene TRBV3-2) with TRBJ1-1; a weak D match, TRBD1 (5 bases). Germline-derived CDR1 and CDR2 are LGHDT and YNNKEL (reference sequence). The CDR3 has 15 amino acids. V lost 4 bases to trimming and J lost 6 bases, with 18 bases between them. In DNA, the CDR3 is TGTGCCAGCAGCCGGCCGGGGGTGCGGGAGGCTGAAGCTTTCTTT. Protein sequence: CASSRPGVREAEAFF.

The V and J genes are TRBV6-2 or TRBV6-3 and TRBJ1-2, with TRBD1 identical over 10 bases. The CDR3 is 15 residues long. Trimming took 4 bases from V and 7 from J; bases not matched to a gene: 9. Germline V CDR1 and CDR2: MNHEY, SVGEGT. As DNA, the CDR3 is TGTGCCAGCAGTTCCCGGGACAGGGGTTCCTCTGGCTACACCTTC. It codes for CASSSRDRGSSGYTF.

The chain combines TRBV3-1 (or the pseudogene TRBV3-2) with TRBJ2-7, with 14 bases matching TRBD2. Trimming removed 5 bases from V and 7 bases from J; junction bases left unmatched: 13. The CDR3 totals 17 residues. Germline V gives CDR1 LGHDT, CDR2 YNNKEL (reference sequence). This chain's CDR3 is CASSKIPGTSGSDEQYF. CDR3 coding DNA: TGTGCCAGCAGCAAAATCCCCGGGACTAGCGGGAGTGATGAGCAGTACTTC.

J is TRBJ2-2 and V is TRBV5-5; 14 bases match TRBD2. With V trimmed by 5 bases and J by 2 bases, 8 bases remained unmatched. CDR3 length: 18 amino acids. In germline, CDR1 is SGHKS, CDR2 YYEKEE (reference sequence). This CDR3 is CASRAGTSGGPNTGELFF. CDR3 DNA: TGTGCCAGCAGGGCCGGGACTAGCGGGGGCCCCAACACCGGGGAGCTGTTTTTT.

The chain's CDR3 is CASSLDTSGGQETQYF. The CDR3 bases are TGTGCCAGCAGCTTGGATACTAGCGGGGGGCAAGAGACCCAGTACTTC. This rearrangement joins TRBV5-5 to TRBJ2-5; 12 bases match TRBD2. The CDR3 contains 16 residues. Trimming removed 0 bases from V and 2 bases from J; junction bases left unmatched: 2. The germline CDR1 and CDR2 sequences are SGHKS and YYEKEE (reference sequence).

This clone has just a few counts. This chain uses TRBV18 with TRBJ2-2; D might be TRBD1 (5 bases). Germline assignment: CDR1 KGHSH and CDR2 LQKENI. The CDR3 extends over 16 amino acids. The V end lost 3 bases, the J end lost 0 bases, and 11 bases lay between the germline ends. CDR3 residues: CASSPRQSTNTGELFF. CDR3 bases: TGTGCCAGCTCACCCAGACAGTCCACGAACACCGGGGAGCTGTTTTTT.

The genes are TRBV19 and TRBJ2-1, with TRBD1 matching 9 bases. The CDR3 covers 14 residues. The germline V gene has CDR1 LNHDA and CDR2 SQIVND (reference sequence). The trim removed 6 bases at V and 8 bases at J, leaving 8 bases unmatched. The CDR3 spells CASRPGTGIDEQFF. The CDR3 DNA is TGTGCCAGTAGACCCGGGACAGGGATCGATGAGCAGTTCTTC.

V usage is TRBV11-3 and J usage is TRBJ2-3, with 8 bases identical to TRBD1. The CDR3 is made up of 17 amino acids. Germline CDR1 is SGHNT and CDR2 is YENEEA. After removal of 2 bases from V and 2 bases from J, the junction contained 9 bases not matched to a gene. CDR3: CASSLLGRDRYTDTQYF. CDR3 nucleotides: TGTGCCAGCAGCTTATTAGGTCGGGACAGGTACACAGATACGCAGTATTTT.

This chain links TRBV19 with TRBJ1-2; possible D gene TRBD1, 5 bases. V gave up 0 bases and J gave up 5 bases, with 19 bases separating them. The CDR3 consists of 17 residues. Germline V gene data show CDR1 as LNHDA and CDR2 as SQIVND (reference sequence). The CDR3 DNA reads TGTGCCAGTAGTATAGATATGCTTTTGGGGCTACTTTATGGCTACACCTTC. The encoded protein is CASSIDMLLGLLYGYTF.

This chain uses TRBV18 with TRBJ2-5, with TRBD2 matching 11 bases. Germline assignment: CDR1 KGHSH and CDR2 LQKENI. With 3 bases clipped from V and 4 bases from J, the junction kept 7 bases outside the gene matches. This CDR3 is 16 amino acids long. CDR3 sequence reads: CASSPRLAGGGETQYF. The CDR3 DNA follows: TGTGCCAGCTCACCCCGTCTAGCGGGAGGAGGAGAGACCCAGTACTTC.

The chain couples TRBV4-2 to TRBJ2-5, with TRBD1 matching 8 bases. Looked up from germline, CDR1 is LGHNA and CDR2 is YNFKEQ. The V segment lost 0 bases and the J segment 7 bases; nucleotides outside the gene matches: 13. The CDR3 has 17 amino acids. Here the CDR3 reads CASSQDLGQEPPRTQYF. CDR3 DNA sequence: TGTGCCAGCAGCCAAGATCTGGGACAGGAACCTCCGCGGACCCAGTACTTC.

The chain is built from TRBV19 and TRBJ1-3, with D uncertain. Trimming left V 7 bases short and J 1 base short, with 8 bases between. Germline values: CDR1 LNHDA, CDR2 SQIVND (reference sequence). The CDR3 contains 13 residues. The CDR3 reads CASTTRSGNTIYF. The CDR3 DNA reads TGTGCCAGTACGACCAGGTCTGGAAACACCATATATTTT.

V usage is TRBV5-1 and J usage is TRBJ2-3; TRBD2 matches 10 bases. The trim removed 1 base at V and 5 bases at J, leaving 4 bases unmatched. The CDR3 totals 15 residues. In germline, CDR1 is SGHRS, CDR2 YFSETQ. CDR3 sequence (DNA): TGCGCCAGCAGCTTGCCTAGCGGGAGAGGAGATACGCAGTATTTT. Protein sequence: CASSLPSGRGDTQYF.

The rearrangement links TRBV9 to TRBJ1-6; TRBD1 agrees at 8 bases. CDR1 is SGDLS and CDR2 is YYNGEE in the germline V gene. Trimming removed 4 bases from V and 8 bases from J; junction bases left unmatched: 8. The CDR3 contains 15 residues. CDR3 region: CASSPRTGPDSPLHF. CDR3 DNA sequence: TGTGCCAGCAGCCCCCGGACAGGGCCCGATTCACCCCTCCACTTT.

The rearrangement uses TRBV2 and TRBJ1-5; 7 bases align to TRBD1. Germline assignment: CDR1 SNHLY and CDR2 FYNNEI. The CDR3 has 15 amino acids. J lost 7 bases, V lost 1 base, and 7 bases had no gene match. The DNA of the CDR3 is TGTGCCAGCAGTGAAGGTCTAGGGGGCTGGCAGCCCCAGCATTTT. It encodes CASSEGLGGWQPQHF. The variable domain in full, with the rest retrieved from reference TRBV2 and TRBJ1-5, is EPEVTQTPSHQVTQMGQEVILRCVPISNHLYFYWYRQILGQKVEFLVSFYNNEISEKSEIFDDQFSVERPDGSNFTLKIRSTKLEDSAMYFCASSEGLGGWQPQHFGDGTRLSIL.

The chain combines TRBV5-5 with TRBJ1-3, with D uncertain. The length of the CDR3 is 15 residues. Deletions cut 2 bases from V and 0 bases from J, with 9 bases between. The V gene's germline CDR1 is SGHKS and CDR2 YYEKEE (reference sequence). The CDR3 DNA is TGTGCCAGCAGCTTTCGGGGAGGCTCTGGAAACACCATATATTTT. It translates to CASSFRGGSGNTIYF.

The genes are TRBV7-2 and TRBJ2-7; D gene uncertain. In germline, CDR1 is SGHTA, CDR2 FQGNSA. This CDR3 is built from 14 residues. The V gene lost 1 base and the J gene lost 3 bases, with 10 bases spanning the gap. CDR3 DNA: TGTGCCAGCAGCTTAGAGCCCGCGAACTACGAGCAGTACTTC. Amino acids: CASSLEPANYEQYF.